Listed below are T cell receptor beta chains from one sample, sequenced in a study of T cells in Graves' hyperthyroidism and ophthalmopathy. TCRdb processed the multiplex PCR reads anew with MiXCR; each CDR3 protein has one entry. The table shows roughly 740,000 distinct CDR3 sequences, with 16% occurring only once. Sequenced material: blood. The receptors shown here come from a man aged 18 to 30 with Graves' hyperthyroidism. Both conserved end residues are part of each CDR3. A D gene is named only where the DNA matches it firmly. Only part of the rows carry a size: once, few, many, or a class if the clone is expanded.

v_call: TRBV6-2/TRBV6-3; clone_size: many; d_call: NA; j_call: TRBJ2-3; cdr3_aa: CASSLDRVEDTQYF; cdr3_nt: TGTGCCAGCAGTCTGGATCGGGTGGAGGATACGCAGTATTTT
v_call: TRBV19; clone_size: few; d_call: NA; j_call: TRBJ2-2; cdr3_aa: CASIASYGPGELFF; cdr3_nt: TGTGCCAGTATTGCTAGCTACGGACCCGGGGAGCTGTTTTTT
v_call: TRBV29-1; clone_size: many; d_call: NA; j_call: TRBJ2-1; cdr3_aa: CSVEVRGQGYNEQFF; cdr3_nt: TGCAGCGTTGAGGTCCGGGGGCAGGGATACAATGAGCAGTTCTTC
v_call: TRBV9; clone_size: NA; d_call: NA; j_call: TRBJ1-2; cdr3_aa: CASSEGIHGYTF; cdr3_nt: TGTGCCAGCAGCGAGGGGATTCATGGCTACACCTTC
v_call: TRBV20-1; clone_size: many; d_call: TRBD2; j_call: TRBJ2-7; cdr3_aa: CSAPTSGGFYEQYF; cdr3_nt: TGCAGTGCCCCAACTAGCGGGGGCTTCTACGAGCAGTACTTC
v_call: TRBV10-3; clone_size: few; d_call: NA; j_call: TRBJ2-7; cdr3_aa: CAIAISGESSYEQYF; cdr3_nt: TGTGCCATCGCTATCTCTGGGGAGAGCTCCTACGAGCAGTACTTC
v_call: TRBV5-1; clone_size: NA; d_call: TRBD1; j_call: TRBJ1-2; cdr3_aa: CASSPRGVNYGYTF; cdr3_nt: TGCGCCAGCAGCCCCAGGGGGGTTAACTATGGCTACACCTTC
v_call: TRBV12-3/TRBV12-4; clone_size: NA; d_call: TRBD2; j_call: TRBJ2-3; cdr3_aa: CASSLPDSGRTDTQYF; cdr3_nt: TGTGCCAGCAGCCTCCCGGATAGCGGGAGAACAGATACGCAGTATTTT
v_call: TRBV28; clone_size: NA; d_call: NA; j_call: TRBJ1-2; cdr3_aa: CASVEVKGSYGYTF; cdr3_nt: TGTGCCAGCGTGGAGGTCAAAGGGAGTTATGGCTACACCTTC
v_call: TRBV28; clone_size: many; d_call: TRBD2; j_call: TRBJ2-1; cdr3_aa: CASSLSTSGLGSYNEQFF; cdr3_nt: TGTGCCAGCAGTTTATCAACTAGCGGTCTTGGCTCCTACAATGAGCAGTTCTTC
v_call: TRBV9; clone_size: few; d_call: NA; j_call: TRBJ2-7; cdr3_aa: CASSVGQAVSYEQYF; cdr3_nt: TGTGCCAGCAGCGTAGGGCAGGCAGTCTCCTACGAGCAGTACTTC
v_call: TRBV2; clone_size: many; d_call: TRBD1; j_call: TRBJ2-1; cdr3_aa: CASSGRDRGRYEQFF; cdr3_nt: TGTGCCAGCAGTGGCCGGGACAGGGGGCGGTATGAGCAGTTCTTC
v_call: TRBV10-3; clone_size: many; d_call: TRBD2; j_call: TRBJ2-5; cdr3_aa: CAISEFSGRDQETQYF; cdr3_nt: TGTGCCATCAGTGAGTTTAGCGGGAGGGATCAAGAGACCCAGTACTTC
v_call: TRBV28; clone_size: few; d_call: NA; j_call: TRBJ2-4; cdr3_aa: CASSFSGRRNIQYF; cdr3_nt: TGTGCCAGCAGTTTTTCCGGACGGCGGAACATTCAGTACTTC
v_call: TRBV20-1; clone_size: many; d_call: TRBD2; j_call: TRBJ2-5; cdr3_aa: CSARGGSVAETQYF; cdr3_nt: TGCAGTGCTAGGGGGGGGTCCGTGGCGGAGACCCAGTACTTC
v_call: TRBV28; clone_size: many; d_call: NA; j_call: TRBJ1-1; cdr3_aa: CASRDMRTEAFF; cdr3_nt: TGTGCCAGCAGGGACATGAGAACTGAAGCTTTCTTT
v_call: TRBV2; clone_size: many; d_call: NA; j_call: TRBJ1-1; cdr3_aa: CASSEVGGYTEAFF; cdr3_nt: TGTGCCAGCAGTGAAGTCGGGGGCTACACTGAAGCTTTCTTT
v_call: TRBV6-1; clone_size: many; d_call: NA; j_call: TRBJ1-4; cdr3_aa: CASSVGGEKLFF; cdr3_nt: TGTGCCAGCAGTGTTGGAGGCGAAAAACTGTTTTTT
v_call: TRBV7-8; clone_size: NA; d_call: TRBD1; j_call: TRBJ1-6; cdr3_aa: CASSFGTGSYSPLHF; cdr3_nt: TGTGCCAGCAGCTTTGGGACAGGGTCTTATTCACCCCTCCACTTT
v_call: TRBV14; clone_size: few; d_call: TRBD2; j_call: TRBJ2-1; cdr3_aa: CASSQWGETTLAGPLKRYNEQFF; cdr3_nt: TGTGCCAGCAGCCAATGGGGCGAAACAACCCTAGCGGGCCCACTCAAAAGGTACAATGAGCAGTTCTTC
v_call: TRBV20-1; clone_size: NA; d_call: TRBD2; j_call: TRBJ2-2; cdr3_aa: CSAREVSGRSTGELFF; cdr3_nt: TGCAGTGCTAGAGAGGTTAGCGGGAGAAGTACCGGGGAGCTGTTTTTT
v_call: TRBV7-3; clone_size: NA; d_call: NA; j_call: TRBJ2-1; cdr3_aa: CASSDSVYNEQFF; cdr3_nt: TGTGCCAGCAGCGATAGCGTCTACAATGAGCAGTTCTTC
v_call: TRBV10-3; clone_size: NA; d_call: NA; j_call: TRBJ2-2; cdr3_aa: CAISESILGTGELFF; cdr3_nt: TGTGCCATCAGTGAGTCGATCTTGGGCACCGGGGAGCTGTTTTTT
v_call: TRBV15; clone_size: NA; d_call: NA; j_call: TRBJ1-5; cdr3_aa: CATSRDYRGGDPQHF; cdr3_nt: TGTGCCACCAGCAGAGATTATCGGGGCGGGGATCCCCAGCATTTT
v_call: TRBV28; clone_size: many; d_call: NA; j_call: TRBJ2-7; cdr3_aa: CASSLRENPLEQYF; cdr3_nt: TGTGCCAGCAGTTTAAGGGAAAACCCCCTCGAGCAGTACTTC
v_call: TRBV6-1; clone_size: few; d_call: TRBD1; j_call: TRBJ1-5; cdr3_aa: CASSGQGALQPQHF; cdr3_nt: TGTGCCAGCAGTGGTCAGGGGGCCCTTCAGCCCCAGCATTTT
v_call: TRBV5-1; clone_size: few; d_call: NA; j_call: TRBJ2-1; cdr3_aa: CASSFRTANEQFF; cdr3_nt: TGCGCCAGCAGCTTTAGGACTGCTAATGAGCAGTTCTTC
v_call: TRBV6-1; clone_size: NA; d_call: TRBD1; j_call: TRBJ1-1; cdr3_aa: CASSATGVTEAFF; cdr3_nt: TGTGCCAGCAGCGCGACAGGGGTCACTGAAGCTTTCTTT
v_call: TRBV7-2; clone_size: NA; d_call: NA; j_call: TRBJ2-7; cdr3_aa: CASSLALQVYEQYF; cdr3_nt: TGTGCCAGCAGCTTAGCCTTACAGGTCTACGAGCAGTACTTC
v_call: TRBV4-2; clone_size: few; d_call: NA; j_call: TRBJ2-5; cdr3_aa: CASSQPQGPIGETQYF; cdr3_nt: TGTGCCAGCAGCCAACCCCAGGGGCCCATTGGGGAGACCCAGTACTTC
v_call: TRBV12-3/TRBV12-4; clone_size: many; d_call: NA; j_call: TRBJ1-1; cdr3_aa: CASTPHEQTEAFF; cdr3_nt: TGTGCCAGCACCCCGCACGAACAGACTGAAGCTTTCTTT
v_call: TRBV4-3; clone_size: few; d_call: NA; j_call: TRBJ2-1; cdr3_aa: CASSQDRGSAYNEQFF; cdr3_nt: TGCGCCAGCAGCCAAGATCGGGGTAGCGCCTACAATGAGCAGTTCTTC
v_call: TRBV5-1; clone_size: few; d_call: TRBD1; j_call: TRBJ2-7; cdr3_aa: CASSLDRVNYEQYF; cdr3_nt: TGCGCCAGCAGCCTGGACAGGGTGAATTACGAGCAGTACTTC
v_call: TRBV5-5; clone_size: NA; d_call: TRBD1; j_call: TRBJ1-3; cdr3_aa: CASSLWGTAGNTIYF; cdr3_nt: TGTGCCAGCAGCTTGTGGGGGACAGCTGGAAACACCATATATTTT
v_call: TRBV20-1; clone_size: NA; d_call: NA; j_call: TRBJ2-1; cdr3_aa: CSASQNPRRQLNEQFF; cdr3_nt: TGCAGTGCTAGCCAAAACCCAAGGAGACAACTTAATGAGCAGTTCTTC
v_call: TRBV3-1; clone_size: few; d_call: TRBD2; j_call: TRBJ2-7; cdr3_aa: CASSRLAGAEQYF; cdr3_nt: TGTGCCAGCAGCCGACTAGCGGGAGCCGAGCAGTACTTC
v_call: TRBV2; clone_size: NA; d_call: TRBD2; j_call: TRBJ2-7; cdr3_aa: CASSQVAGESEQYF; cdr3_nt: TGTGCCAGCAGTCAGGTAGCGGGAGAAAGCGAGCAGTACTTC
v_call: TRBV5-1; clone_size: few; d_call: TRBD2; j_call: TRBJ2-7; cdr3_aa: CASSPPAGREQYF; cdr3_nt: TGCGCCAGCAGCCCCCCAGCGGGGCGCGAGCAGTACTTC
v_call: TRBV18; clone_size: many; d_call: TRBD1; j_call: TRBJ1-5; cdr3_aa: CASSLRGTGLHSNQPQHF; cdr3_nt: TGTGCCAGCTCACTAAGAGGGACAGGGCTCCATAGCAATCAGCCCCAGCATTTT
v_call: TRBV12-3/TRBV12-4; clone_size: many; d_call: NA; j_call: TRBJ1-3; cdr3_aa: CASSSHGPSSGNTIYF; cdr3_nt: TGTGCCAGCAGTTCCCACGGGCCTAGCTCTGGAAACACCATATATTTT
v_call: TRBV6-1; clone_size: NA; d_call: NA; j_call: TRBJ1-5; cdr3_aa: CASRDYGTRVQPQHF; cdr3_nt: TGTGCCAGCAGGGACTACGGGACTCGTGTTCAGCCCCAGCATTTT
v_call: TRBV6-4; clone_size: NA; d_call: NA; j_call: TRBJ2-2; cdr3_aa: CASSVWLNTGELFF; cdr3_nt: TGTGCCAGCAGTGTATGGCTTAACACCGGGGAGCTGTTTTTT
v_call: TRBV30; clone_size: NA; d_call: TRBD2; j_call: TRBJ2-7; cdr3_aa: CAWSRTRLSYEQYF; cdr3_nt: TGTGCCTGGAGTAGGACTAGACTCTCCTACGAGCAGTACTTC
v_call: TRBV6-1; clone_size: many; d_call: TRBD1; j_call: TRBJ1-2; cdr3_aa: CASSLQGDGYTF; cdr3_nt: TGTGCCAGCAGCCTACAGGGGGATGGCTACACCTTC
v_call: TRBV6-1; clone_size: many; d_call: NA; j_call: TRBJ2-7; cdr3_aa: CASKLAGPYEQYF; cdr3_nt: TGTGCCAGCAAACTGGCAGGTCCATACGAGCAGTACTTC
v_call: TRBV4-2; clone_size: NA; d_call: NA; j_call: TRBJ1-1; cdr3_aa: CASSQSVGGRNQNTEAFF; cdr3_nt: TGTGCCAGCAGCCAATCAGTAGGTGGGCGGAATCAAAACACTGAAGCTTTCTTT
v_call: TRBV2; clone_size: many; d_call: TRBD2; j_call: TRBJ2-2; cdr3_aa: CASSEVASGSTGELFF; cdr3_nt: TGTGCCAGCAGTGAAGTGGCTAGCGGGAGCACCGGGGAGCTGTTTTTT
v_call: TRBV18; clone_size: few; d_call: NA; j_call: TRBJ2-2; cdr3_aa: CASSPWRGIRELFF; cdr3_nt: TGTGCCAGCTCACCGTGGAGGGGGATCAGGGAGCTGTTTTTT
v_call: TRBV29-1; clone_size: NA; d_call: TRBD2; j_call: TRBJ2-1; cdr3_aa: CSVEEGASGRSDEQFF; cdr3_nt: TGCAGCGTTGAAGAGGGGGCTAGCGGGAGGTCGGATGAGCAGTTCTTC
v_call: TRBV19; clone_size: NA; d_call: TRBD2; j_call: TRBJ2-3; cdr3_aa: CASSIPGLGTDTQYF; cdr3_nt: TGTGCCAGTAGTATCCCGGGACTAGGCACAGATACGCAGTATTTT
v_call: TRBV5-1; clone_size: few; d_call: TRBD1; j_call: TRBJ1-1; cdr3_aa: CASSTTGGNTEAFF; cdr3_nt: TGCGCCAGCAGCACCACAGGGGGGAACACTGAAGCTTTCTTT
v_call: TRBV28; clone_size: many; d_call: NA; j_call: TRBJ2-3; cdr3_aa: CANSHYSSSTDTQYF; cdr3_nt: TGTGCCAACAGTCATTACTCCTCTAGCACAGATACGCAGTATTTT